A single sample gave rise to the 8 T cell receptor beta chains below, sequenced in a study of blood T cell repertoires in COVID-19. Here immunoSEQ multiplex PCR was the method, and the copy in TCRdb shows in-frame clones only, minus some. The sample includes some 220,000 clones, approximately 90% of them seen just once. The sequencing input was peripheral blood. The receptors originated from a woman aged 18-30 years who had recovered from COVID-19.

The rearrangement joins TRBV5-1 to TRBJ2-1; weak D call: TRBD2 (7 bases). This CDR3 is built from 18 residues. V shed 8 bases and J shed 0 bases, with 24 bases lying between them. The V gene's germline CDR1 is SGHRS and CDR2 YFSETQ. CDR3 sequence: CASIRGGLISSSYNEQFF. CDR3 nucleotides: TGCGCCAGTATAAGGGGGGGACTCATCTCGAGCTCCTACAATGAGCAGTTCTTC.

The chain couples TRBV25-1 to TRBJ1-5; D gene uncertain. The length of the CDR3 is 13 residues. Germline CDR1 and CDR2: MGHDK and SYGVNS. Trimming removed 3 bases from V and 4 bases from J, with 7 bases in between. CDR3 sequence (DNA): TGTGCCAGCAGTGACGGGTTAAATCAGCCCCAGCATTTT. It is translated as CASSDGLNQPQHF.

In its sample, this clone was seen a few times. The chain is built from TRBV6-2 or TRBV6-3 and TRBJ2-2; 8 nucleotides line up with TRBD2. From germline, CDR1 is MNHEY and CDR2 SVGEGT. J lost 3 bases, V lost 4 bases, and 1 base had no gene match. This CDR3 region has 14 residues. The CDR3 coding sequence is TGTGCCAGCAGTTCCGGGAGGGACACCGGGGAGCTGTTTTTT. It codes for CASSSGRDTGELFF.

This clone has a single count. The CDR3 is CASSPHRDGGYTF. The DNA of the CDR3 is TGTGCCAGCTCACCACACAGGGATGGTGGCTACACCTTC. This chain uses TRBV18 with TRBJ1-2; possibly TRBD1 for D (6 bases). Trimming took 1 base from V and 7 from J, leaving 10 bases between them. Per the germline V gene, CDR1 is KGHSH and CDR2 is LQKENI. The CDR3 totals 13 residues.

The chain recombines TRBV5-5 with TRBJ2-1; 7 nucleotides align to TRBD2. CDR3 length: 14 amino acids. After removal of 2 bases from V and 3 bases from J, the junction contained 2 bases not matched to a gene. The germline V gene has CDR1 SGHKS and CDR2 YYEKEE (reference sequence). CDR3: CASSFSSGYNEQFF. The DNA of the CDR3 is TGTGCCAGCAGCTTCTCTAGCGGCTACAATGAGCAGTTCTTC. Full variable domain (rest looked up from reference TRBV5-5 and TRBJ2-1): DAGVTQSPTHLIKTRGQQVTLRCSPISGHKSVSWYQQVLGQGPQFIFQYYEKEERGRGNFPDRFSARQFPNYSSELNVNALLLGDSALYLCASSFSSGYNEQFFGPGTRLTVL.

This chain uses TRBV7-9 with TRBJ2-2; D is ambiguous. Germline assignment: CDR1 SEHNR and CDR2 FQNEAQ (reference sequence). Trimming pared 1 base from V and 7 bases from J, leaving 7 bases between. The CDR3 has 13 residues. The CDR3 loop reads CASSLVPVGELFF. The CDR3 DNA reads as TGTGCCAGCAGCTTAGTGCCGGTCGGGGAGCTGTTTTTT.

The chain recombines TRBV18 with TRBJ1-4; perhaps TRBD1 as D (5 bases). Between the trimmed V and J ends, which lost 3 bases and 6 bases, there was a span of 17 bases. The CDR3 runs to 16 residues. The germline gives CDR1 KGHSH, CDR2 LQKENI. CDR3 nucleotides: TGTGCCAGCTCACCTGCAGTAGCGGGGCTTGATGAAAAACTGTTTTTT. Translated, it gives CASSPAVAGLDEKLFF. Full variable domain (outside the CDR3, taken from reference TRBV18 and TRBJ1-4): NAGVMQNPRHLVRRRGQEARLRCSPMKGHSHVYWYRQLPEEGLKFMVYLQKENIIDESGMPKERFSAEFPKEGPSILRIQQVVRGDSAAYFCASSPAVAGLDEKLFFGSGTQLSVL.

The chain has TRBV4-1 and TRBJ2-7, with a possible D match to TRBD1 (5 bases). The V gene lost 1 base and the J gene lost 5 bases, with 12 bases spanning the gap. The germline gives CDR1 MGHRA, CDR2 YSYEKL. CDR3 length: 14 amino acids. The CDR3, as DNA: TGCGCCAGCAGCCAAGTGGGTCTAGGGGACGAGCAGTACTTC. It is translated as CASSQVGLGDEQYF.